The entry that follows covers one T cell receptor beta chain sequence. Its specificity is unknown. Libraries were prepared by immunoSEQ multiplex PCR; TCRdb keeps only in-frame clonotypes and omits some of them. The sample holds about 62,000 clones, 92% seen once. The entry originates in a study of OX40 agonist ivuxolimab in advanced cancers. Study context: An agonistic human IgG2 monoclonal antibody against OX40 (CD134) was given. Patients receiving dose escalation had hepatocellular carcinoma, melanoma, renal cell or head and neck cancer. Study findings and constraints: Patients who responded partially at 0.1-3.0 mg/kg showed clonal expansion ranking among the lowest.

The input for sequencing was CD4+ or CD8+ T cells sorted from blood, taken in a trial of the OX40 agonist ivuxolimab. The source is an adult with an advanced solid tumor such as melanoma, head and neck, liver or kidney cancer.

For the CDR3, the DNA is TGTGCCAGCAGCGATCTCCGGACGGTTGGGGGAGGCACTGAAGCTTTCTTT. Its translation: CASSDLRTVGGGTEAFF. The genes are TRBV5-6 and TRBJ1-1, with a weak D call TRBD1 (5 bases). The CDR3 loop spans 17 amino acids. Germline values: CDR1 SGHDT, CDR2 YYEEEE. V was shortened by 4 bases and J by 4 bases, with 23 bases between the two germline ends. The variable domain in full, completed from reference TRBV5-6 and TRBJ1-1, reads DAGVTQSPTHLIKTRGQQVTLRCSPKSGHDTVSWYQQALGQGPQFIFQYYEEEERQRGNFPDRFSGHQFPNYSSELNVNALLLGDSALYLCASSDLRTVGGGTEAFFGQGTRLTVV.